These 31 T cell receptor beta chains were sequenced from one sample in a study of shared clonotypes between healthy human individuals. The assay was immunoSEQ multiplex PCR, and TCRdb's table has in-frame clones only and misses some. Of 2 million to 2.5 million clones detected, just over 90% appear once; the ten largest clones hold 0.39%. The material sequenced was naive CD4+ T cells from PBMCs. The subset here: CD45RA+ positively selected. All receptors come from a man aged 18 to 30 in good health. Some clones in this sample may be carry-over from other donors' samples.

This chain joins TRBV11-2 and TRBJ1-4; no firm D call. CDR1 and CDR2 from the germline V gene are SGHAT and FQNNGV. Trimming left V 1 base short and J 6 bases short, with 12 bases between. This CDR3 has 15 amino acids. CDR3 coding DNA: TGTGCCAGCAGCTTAGGCCCAGCCTACTATGAAAAACTGTTTTTT. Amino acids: CASSLGPAYYEKLFF.

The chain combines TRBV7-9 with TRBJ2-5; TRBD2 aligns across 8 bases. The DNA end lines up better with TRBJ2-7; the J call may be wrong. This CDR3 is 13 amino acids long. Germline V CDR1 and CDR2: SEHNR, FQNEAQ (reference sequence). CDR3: CASSRGGPYEQYF. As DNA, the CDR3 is TGTGCCAGCAGCCGCGGGGGGCCCTACGAGCAGTACTTC.

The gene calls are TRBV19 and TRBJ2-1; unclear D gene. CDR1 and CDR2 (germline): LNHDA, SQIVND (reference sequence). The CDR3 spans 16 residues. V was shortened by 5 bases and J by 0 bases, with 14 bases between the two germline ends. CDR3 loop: CASSPLAGSSYNEQFF. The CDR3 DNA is TGTGCCAGTAGTCCCCTGGCCGGAAGCTCCTACAATGAGCAGTTCTTC.

CDR3 residues: CASRESSYNEQFF. In nucleotides, the CDR3 is TGTGCCAGCCGGGAGAGCTCCTACAATGAGCAGTTCTTC. V is TRBV28 and J is TRBJ2-1; D may be TRBD2 (6 bases). This CDR3 has 13 residues. Between the trimmed V and J ends, which lost 8 bases and 0 bases, there was a span of 8 bases. Germline-derived CDR1 and CDR2 are MDHEN and SYDVKM.

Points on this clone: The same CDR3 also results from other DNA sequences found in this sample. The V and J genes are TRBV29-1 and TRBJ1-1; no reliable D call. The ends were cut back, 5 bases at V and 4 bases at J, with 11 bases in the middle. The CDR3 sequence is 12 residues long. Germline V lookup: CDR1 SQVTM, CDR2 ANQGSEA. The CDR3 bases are TGCAGCGTTCCATCGGGTGGCACTGAAGCTTTCTTT. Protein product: CSVPSGGTEAFF.

This chain's CDR3 is CASSYAGQGMYGYTF. The CDR3 DNA follows: TGTGCCAGCAGTTACGCCGGACAGGGGATGTATGGCTACACCTTC. The chain links TRBV6-5 to TRBJ1-2; 9 positions match TRBD1. J gave up 5 bases and V 2 bases, and 6 bases lay outside the gene matches. This CDR3 is 15 amino acids long. Germline CDR1 reads MNHEY; CDR2 reads SVGAGI.

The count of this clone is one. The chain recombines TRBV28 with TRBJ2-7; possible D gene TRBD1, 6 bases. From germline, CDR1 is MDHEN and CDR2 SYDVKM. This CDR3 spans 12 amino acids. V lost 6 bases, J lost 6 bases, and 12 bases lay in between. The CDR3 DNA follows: TGTGCCAGCAGGTTACAGGGCTCCGAGCAGTACTTC. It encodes CASRLQGSEQYF.

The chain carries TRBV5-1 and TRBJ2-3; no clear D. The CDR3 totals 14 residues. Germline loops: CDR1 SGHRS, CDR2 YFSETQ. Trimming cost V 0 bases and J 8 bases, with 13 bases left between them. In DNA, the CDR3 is TGCGCCAGCAGCTTGGTGGCCCCTCGGCCTACGCAGTATTTT. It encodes CASSLVAPRPTQYF.

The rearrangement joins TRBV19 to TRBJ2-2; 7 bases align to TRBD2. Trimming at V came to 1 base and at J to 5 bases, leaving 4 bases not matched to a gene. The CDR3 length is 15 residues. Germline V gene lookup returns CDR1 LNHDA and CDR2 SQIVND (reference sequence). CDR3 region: CASSIGTGGTGELFF. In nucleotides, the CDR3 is TGTGCCAGTAGTATAGGGACGGGAGGAACCGGGGAGCTGTTTTTT.

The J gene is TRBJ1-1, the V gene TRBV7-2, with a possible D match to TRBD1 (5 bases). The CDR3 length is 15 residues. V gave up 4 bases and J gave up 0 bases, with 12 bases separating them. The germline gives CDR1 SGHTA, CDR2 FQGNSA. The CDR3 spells CASSYNGDLNTEAFF. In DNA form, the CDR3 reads TGTGCCAGCAGCTACAACGGGGACTTGAACACTGAAGCTTTCTTT.

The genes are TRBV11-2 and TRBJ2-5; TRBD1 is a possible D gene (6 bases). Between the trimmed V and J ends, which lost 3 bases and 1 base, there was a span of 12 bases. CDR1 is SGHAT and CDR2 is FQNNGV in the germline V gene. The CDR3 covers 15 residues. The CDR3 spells CASSFPGVGQETQYF. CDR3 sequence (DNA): TGTGCCAGCAGCTTTCCAGGGGTAGGCCAAGAGACCCAGTACTTC.

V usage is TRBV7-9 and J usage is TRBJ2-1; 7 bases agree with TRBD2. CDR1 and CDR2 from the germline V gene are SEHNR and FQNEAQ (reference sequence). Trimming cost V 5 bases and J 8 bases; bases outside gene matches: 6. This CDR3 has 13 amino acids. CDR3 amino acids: CASSHTTSDEQFF. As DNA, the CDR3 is TGTGCCAGCAGCCACACAACTAGCGATGAGCAGTTCTTC. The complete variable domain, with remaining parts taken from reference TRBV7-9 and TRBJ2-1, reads DTGVSQNPRHKITKRGQNVTFRCDPISEHNRLYWYRQTLGQGPEFLTYFQNEAQLEKSRLLSDRFSAERPKGSFSTLEIQRTEQGDSAMYLCASSHTTSDEQFFGPGTRLTVL.

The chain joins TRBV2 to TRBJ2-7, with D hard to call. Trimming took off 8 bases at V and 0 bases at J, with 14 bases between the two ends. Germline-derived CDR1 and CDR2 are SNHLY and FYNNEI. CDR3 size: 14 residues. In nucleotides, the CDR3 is TGTGCCAGCCACGGTGCGGCGAGCTCCTACGAGCAGTACTTC. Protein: CASHGAASSYEQYF.

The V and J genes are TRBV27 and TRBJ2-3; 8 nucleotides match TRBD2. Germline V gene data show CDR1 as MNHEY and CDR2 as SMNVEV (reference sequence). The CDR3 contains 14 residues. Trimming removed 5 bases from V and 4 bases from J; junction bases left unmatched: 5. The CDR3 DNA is TGTGCCAGCAGTCCAAGGACTAGCCCAGATACGCAGTATTTT. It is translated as CASSPRTSPDTQYF.

The CDR3 region has the DNA TGTGCCAGTAGTATCGGAGGGGACAGGGTTTACGAGCCCCAGCATTTT. Its translation is CASSIGGDRVYEPQHF. The V and J genes are TRBV19 and TRBJ1-5, with 9 bases aligning to TRBD1. The CDR3 is 16 residues long. The V and J ends lost 3 bases and 8 bases, in that order; junction bases with no gene match: 11. Germline-derived CDR1 and CDR2 are LNHDA and SQIVND (reference sequence).

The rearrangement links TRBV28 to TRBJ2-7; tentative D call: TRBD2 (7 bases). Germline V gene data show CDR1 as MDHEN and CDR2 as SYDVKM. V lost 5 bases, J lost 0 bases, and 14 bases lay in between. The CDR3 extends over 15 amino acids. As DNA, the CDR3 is TGTGCCAGCAGTCAAGGAGGGGGGGACTCCTACGAGCAGTACTTC. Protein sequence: CASSQGGGDSYEQYF. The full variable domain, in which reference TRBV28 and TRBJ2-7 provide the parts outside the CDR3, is DVKVTQSSRYLVKRTGEKVFLECVQDMDHENMFWYRQDPGLGLRLIYFSYDVKMKEKGDIPEGYSVSREKKERFSLILESASTNQTSMYLCASSQGGGDSYEQYFGPGTRLTVT.

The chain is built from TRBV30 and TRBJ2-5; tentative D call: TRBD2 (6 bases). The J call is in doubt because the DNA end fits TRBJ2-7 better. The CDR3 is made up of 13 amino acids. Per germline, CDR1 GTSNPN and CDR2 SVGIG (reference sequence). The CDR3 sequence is CACHRGSAYEQYF. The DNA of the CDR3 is TGTGCCTGTCACCGGGGGTCGGCATACGAGCAGTACTTC.

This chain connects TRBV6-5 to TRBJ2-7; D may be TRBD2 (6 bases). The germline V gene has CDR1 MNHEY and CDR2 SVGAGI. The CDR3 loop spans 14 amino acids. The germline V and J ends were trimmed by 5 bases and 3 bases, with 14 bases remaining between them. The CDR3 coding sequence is TGTGCCAGCAGTACCCCTAGCGCCGTCTACGAGCAGTACTTC. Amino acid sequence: CASSTPSAVYEQYF.

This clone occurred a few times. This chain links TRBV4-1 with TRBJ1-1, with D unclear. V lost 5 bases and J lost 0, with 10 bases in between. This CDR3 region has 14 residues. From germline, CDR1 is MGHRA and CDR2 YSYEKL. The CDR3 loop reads CASSSPVLNTEAFF. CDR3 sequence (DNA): TGCGCCAGCAGCTCCCCCGTGCTGAACACTGAAGCTTTCTTT.

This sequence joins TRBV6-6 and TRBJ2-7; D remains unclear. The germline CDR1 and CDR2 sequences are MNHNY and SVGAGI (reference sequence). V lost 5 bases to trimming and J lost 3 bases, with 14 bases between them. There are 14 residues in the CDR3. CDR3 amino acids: CASSPRVEGYEQYF. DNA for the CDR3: TGTGCCAGCAGTCCCCGGGTCGAAGGCTACGAGCAGTACTTC.

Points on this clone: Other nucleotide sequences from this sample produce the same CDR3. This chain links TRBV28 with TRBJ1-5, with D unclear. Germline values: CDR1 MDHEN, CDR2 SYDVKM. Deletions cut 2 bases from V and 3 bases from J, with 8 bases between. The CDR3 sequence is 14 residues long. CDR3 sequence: CASSLGGSNQPQHF. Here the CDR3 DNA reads TGTGCCAGCAGTTTAGGAGGGTCCAATCAGCCCCAGCATTTT.

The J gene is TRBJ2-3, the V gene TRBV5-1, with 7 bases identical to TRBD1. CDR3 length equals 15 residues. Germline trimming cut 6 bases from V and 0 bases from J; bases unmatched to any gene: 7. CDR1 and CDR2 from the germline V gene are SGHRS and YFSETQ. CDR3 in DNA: TGCGCCAGCACCAACAGGGGCTCTAGCACAGATACGCAGTATTTT. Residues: CASTNRGSSTDTQYF.

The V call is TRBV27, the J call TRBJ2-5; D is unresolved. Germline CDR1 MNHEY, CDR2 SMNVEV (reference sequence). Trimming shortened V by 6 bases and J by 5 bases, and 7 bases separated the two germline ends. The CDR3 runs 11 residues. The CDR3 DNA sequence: TGTGCCAGCAGGGCTCGGGAGACCCAGTACTTC. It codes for CASRARETQYF.

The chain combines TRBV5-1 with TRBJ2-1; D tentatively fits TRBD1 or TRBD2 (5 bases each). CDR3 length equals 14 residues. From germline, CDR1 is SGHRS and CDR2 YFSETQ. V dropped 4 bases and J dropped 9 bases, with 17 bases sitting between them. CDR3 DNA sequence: TGCGCCAGCAGCGCTCCGGGACCCCTGGGTGAGCAGTTCTTC. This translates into CASSAPGPLGEQFF. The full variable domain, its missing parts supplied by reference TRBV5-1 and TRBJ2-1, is KAGVTQTPRYLIKTRGQQVTLSCSPISGHRSVSWYQQTPGQGLQFLFEYFSETQRNKGNFPGRFSGRQFSNSRSEMNVSTLELGDSALYLCASSAPGPLGEQFFGPGTRLTVL.

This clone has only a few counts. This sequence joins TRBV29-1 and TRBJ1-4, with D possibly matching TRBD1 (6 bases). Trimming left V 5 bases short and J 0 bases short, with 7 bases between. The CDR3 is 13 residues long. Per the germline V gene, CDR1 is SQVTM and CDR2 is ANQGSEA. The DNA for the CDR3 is TGCAGCGTTACAGGGACAACTAATGAAAAACTGTTTTTT. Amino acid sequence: CSVTGTTNEKLFF. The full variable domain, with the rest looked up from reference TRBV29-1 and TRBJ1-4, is SAVISQKPSRDICQRGTSLTIQCQVDSQVTMMFWYRQQPGQSLTLIATANQGSEATYESGFVIDKFPISRPNLTFSTLTVSNMSPEDSSIYLCSVTGTTNEKLFFGSGTQLSVL.

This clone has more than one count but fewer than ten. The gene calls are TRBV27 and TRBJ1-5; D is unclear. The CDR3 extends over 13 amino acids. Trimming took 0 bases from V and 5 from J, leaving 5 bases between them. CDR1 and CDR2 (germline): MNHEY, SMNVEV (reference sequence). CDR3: CASSLSVYQPQHF. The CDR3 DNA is TGTGCCAGCAGTTTATCCGTTTATCAGCCCCAGCATTTT.

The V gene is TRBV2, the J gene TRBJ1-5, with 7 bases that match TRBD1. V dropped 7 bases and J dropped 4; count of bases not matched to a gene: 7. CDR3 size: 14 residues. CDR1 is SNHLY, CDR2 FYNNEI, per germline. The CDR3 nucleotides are TGTGCCAGCATGGGCCCCAGGGGGAATCAGCCCCAGCATTTT. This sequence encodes CASMGPRGNQPQHF.

The CDR3 region is CSASRGDYTF. The DNA for the CDR3 is TGCAGTGCTAGTCGGGGGGACTACACCTTC. The chain is built from TRBV20-1 and TRBJ1-2, with D tentatively TRBD1 (5 bases). The V gene lost 3 bases and the J gene lost 10 bases, with 9 bases spanning the gap. CDR1 and CDR2 from the germline V gene are DFQATT and SNEGSKA (reference sequence). CDR3 length: 10 residues.

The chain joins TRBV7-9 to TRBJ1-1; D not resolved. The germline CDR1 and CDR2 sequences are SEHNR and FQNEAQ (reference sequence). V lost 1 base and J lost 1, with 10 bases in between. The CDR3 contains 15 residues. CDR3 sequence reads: CASSLGGGRNTEAFF. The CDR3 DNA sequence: TGTGCCAGCAGCTTAGGCGGAGGGAGGAACACTGAAGCTTTCTTT.

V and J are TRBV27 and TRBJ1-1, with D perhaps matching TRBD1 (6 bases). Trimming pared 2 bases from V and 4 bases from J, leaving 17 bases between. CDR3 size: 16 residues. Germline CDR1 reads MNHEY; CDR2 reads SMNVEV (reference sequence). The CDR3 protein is CASSLLWGRGGTEAFF. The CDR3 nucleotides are TGTGCCAGCAGTTTACTTTGGGGGCGGGGCGGCACTGAAGCTTTCTTT.

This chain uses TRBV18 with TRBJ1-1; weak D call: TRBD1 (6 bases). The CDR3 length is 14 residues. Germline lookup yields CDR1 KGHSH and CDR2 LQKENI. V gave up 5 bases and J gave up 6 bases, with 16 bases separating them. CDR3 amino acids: CASSGRQDTPEAFF. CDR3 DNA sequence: TGTGCCAGCTCAGGAAGACAGGATACCCCTGAAGCTTTCTTT. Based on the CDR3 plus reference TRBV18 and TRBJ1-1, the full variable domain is NAGVMQNPRHLVRRRGQEARLRCSPMKGHSHVYWYRQLPEEGLKFMVYLQKENIIDESGMPKERFSAEFPKEGPSILRIQQVVRGDSAAYFCASSGRQDTPEAFFGQGTRLTVV.